The next 6 T cell receptor beta chains were all read from a single sample in a study of blood T cell repertoires in COVID-19. Some clones are missing from TCRdb's copy, which holds only in-frame ones; the method was immunoSEQ multiplex PCR. The sample holds 200,000 to 250,000 clones, roughly nine tenths seen once. Sequenced input: peripheral blood. These receptors were obtained from a woman in her forties or fifties with acute or convalescent COVID-19.

The V gene is TRBV5-1, the J gene TRBJ2-3, with 7 bases identical to TRBD2. This CDR3 spans 16 amino acids. Losses at the gene ends were 3 bases for V and 3 bases for J; bases not matched to a gene: 10. CDR1 is SGHRS and CDR2 is YFSETQ in the germline V gene. The CDR3 here is CASSWGDYSGTDTQYF. CDR3 nucleotides: TGCGCCAGCAGCTGGGGGGACTACTCGGGGACAGATACGCAGTATTTT. The complete variable domain, with remaining parts taken from reference TRBV5-1 and TRBJ2-3, reads KAGVTQTPRYLIKTRGQQVTLSCSPISGHRSVSWYQQTPGQGLQFLFEYFSETQRNKGNFPGRFSGRQFSNSRSEMNVSTLELGDSALYLCASSWGDYSGTDTQYFGPGTRLTVL.

V usage is TRBV7-2 and J usage is TRBJ2-5; D gene unclear. V lost 3 bases and J 7 bases, leaving 12 bases between the germline ends. CDR1 and CDR2 from the germline V gene are SGHTA and FQGNSA. This CDR3 region has 13 residues. The CDR3 protein is CASSFNLKVTQYF. In nucleotides, the CDR3 is TGTGCCAGCAGCTTTAACCTAAAAGTGACCCAGTACTTC.

This sequence joins TRBV30 and TRBJ2-7; D call uncertain. The germline gives CDR1 GTSNPN, CDR2 SVGIG (reference sequence). This CDR3 contains 13 residues. V was clipped by 3 bases and J by 3 bases, with 12 bases between them. The CDR3 DNA sequence: TGTGCCTGGAGACCCACGGTGCGCTACGAGCAGTACTTC. It is translated as CAWRPTVRYEQYF.

This clone was observed once. The chain carries TRBV30 and TRBJ1-1; possible D gene TRBD1, 6 bases. V lost 4 bases, J lost 4 bases, and 10 bases lay in between. The length of the CDR3 is 12 residues. Germline CDR1 GTSNPN, CDR2 SVGIG (reference sequence). CDR3 region: CAWTRGGTEAFF. The CDR3 DNA reads as TGTGCCTGGACTAGGGGGGGCACTGAAGCTTTCTTT. The variable domain in full, with the rest retrieved from reference TRBV30 and TRBJ1-1, is SQTIHQWPATLVQPVGSPLSLECTVEGTSNPNLYWYRQAAGRGLQLLFYSVGIGQISSEVPQNLSASRPQDRQFILSSKKLLLSDSGFYLCAWTRGGTEAFFGQGTRLTVV.

The chain recombines TRBV7-2 with TRBJ2-7; D might be TRBD2 (6 bases). The CDR3 spans 12 residues. Germline V gives CDR1 SGHTA, CDR2 FQGNSA. V gave up 4 bases and J gave up 13 bases, with 17 bases separating them. The DNA for the CDR3 is TGTGCCAGCAGCTACGATTGGGGGGTAGGCTACTTC. Protein sequence: CASSYDWGVGYF.

The rearrangement uses TRBV24-1 and TRBJ2-1, with 8 bases lining up with TRBD2. The CDR3 is 15 residues long. After removal of 9 bases from V and 4 bases from J, the junction contained 10 bases not matched to a gene. The germline V gene encodes CDR1 KGHDR and CDR2 SFDVKD. CDR3 amino acids: CATAWAGGIYNEQFF. The CDR3 nucleotides are TGTGCCACCGCGTGGGCGGGGGGAATATACAATGAGCAGTTCTTC.